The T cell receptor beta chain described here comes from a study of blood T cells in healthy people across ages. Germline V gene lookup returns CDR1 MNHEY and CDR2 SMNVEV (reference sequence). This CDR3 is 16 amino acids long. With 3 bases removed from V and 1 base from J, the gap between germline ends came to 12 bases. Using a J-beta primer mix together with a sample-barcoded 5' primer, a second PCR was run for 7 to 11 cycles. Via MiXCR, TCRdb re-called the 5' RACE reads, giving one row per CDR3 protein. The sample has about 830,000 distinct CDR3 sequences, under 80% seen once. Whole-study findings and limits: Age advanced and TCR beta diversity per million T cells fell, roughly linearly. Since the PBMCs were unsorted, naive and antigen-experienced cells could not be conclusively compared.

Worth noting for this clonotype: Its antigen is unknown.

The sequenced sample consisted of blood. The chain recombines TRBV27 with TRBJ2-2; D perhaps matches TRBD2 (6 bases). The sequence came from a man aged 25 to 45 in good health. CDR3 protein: CASSLGSGQNTGELFF. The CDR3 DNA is TGTGCCAGCAGTTTGGGGAGCGGGCAGAACACCGGGGAGCTGTTTTTT.